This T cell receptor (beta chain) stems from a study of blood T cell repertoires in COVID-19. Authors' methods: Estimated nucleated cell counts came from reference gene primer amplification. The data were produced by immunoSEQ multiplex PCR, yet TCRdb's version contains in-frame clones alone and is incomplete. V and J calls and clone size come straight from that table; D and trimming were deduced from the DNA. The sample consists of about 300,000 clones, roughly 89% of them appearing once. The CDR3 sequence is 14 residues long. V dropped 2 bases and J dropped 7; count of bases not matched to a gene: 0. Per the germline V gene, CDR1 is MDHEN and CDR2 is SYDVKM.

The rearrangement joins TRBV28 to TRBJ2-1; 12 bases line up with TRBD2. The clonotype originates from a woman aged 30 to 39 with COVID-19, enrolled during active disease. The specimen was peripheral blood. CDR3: CASSLLAGGNEQFF. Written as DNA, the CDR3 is TGTGCCAGCAGTTTACTAGCGGGGGGGAATGAGCAGTTCTTC.